The rows below give T cell receptor beta chains drawn from one sample of a study of blood T cells in healthy people across ages. TCRdb independently ran MiXCR on the 5' RACE reads; one entry per CDR3 protein. This sample has approximately 800,000 distinct CDR3 sequences, with 20% to 25% found just once. This same sample was also taken into another study, of T cells of mothers and their children.

Sequencing was carried out using blood. The source of these receptors is a boy aged 5-17 years in good health. Each CDR3 is given with its conserved first and last residue.

V gene: TRBV3-1; CDR3 protein: CASSQWRPGDTQYF
V gene: TRBV10-3; CDR3 protein: CAISGGGWETEAFF
V gene: TRBV4-3; CDR3 protein: CASSYRLARDYEQYF
V gene: TRBV6-6; CDR3 protein: CASSPPGQGAFREQYF
V gene: TRBV11-2; CDR3 protein: CASSSPRTSGSTDTQYF
V gene: TRBV9; CDR3 protein: CASSPSRQGAWGRQETQYF
V gene: TRBV6-5; CDR3 protein: CASSYSSGGRQNSPLHF
V gene: TRBV20-1; CDR3 protein: CSAGQGPNEQYF
V gene: TRBV29-1; CDR3 protein: CSVEGGRGFTDTQYF
V gene: TRBV6-2/TRBV6-3; CDR3 protein: CASSLAAGTLTYEQYF
V gene: TRBV7-9; CDR3 protein: CASTGGRLSGNTIYF
V gene: TRBV27; CDR3 protein: CASRTAGGSYNEQFF
V gene: TRBV21-1; CDR3 protein: CASSNLFRSGEQYF
V gene: TRBV12-3/TRBV12-4; CDR3 protein: CASSSGLAYVNGIQYF
V gene: TRBV5-5; CDR3 protein: CASSLVTPPSVGTEAFF
V gene: TRBV5-1; CDR3 protein: CASSLGDNAGQPQHF
V gene: TRBV6-5; CDR3 protein: CASSYVQGETQYF
V gene: TRBV13; CDR3 protein: CASSLGRLAGGVPYSTDTQYF
V gene: TRBV6-2/TRBV6-3; CDR3 protein: CASSYRTGGGGSNQPQHF
V gene: TRBV29-1; CDR3 protein: CSVESNPYEQYF
V gene: TRBV29-1; CDR3 protein: CSVIPVAGVLSEQYF
V gene: TRBV18; CDR3 protein: CASSTRTSDETQYF
V gene: TRBV6-5; CDR3 protein: CASSSEALGTDTQYF
V gene: TRBV20-1; CDR3 protein: CSATLTGNTEAFF
V gene: TRBV29-1; CDR3 protein: CSVEDPSGPYEQYF
V gene: TRBV25-1; CDR3 protein: CASGGQEYYGYTF
V gene: TRBV4-3; CDR3 protein: CASSQDRSLNTEAFF
V gene: TRBV20-1; CDR3 protein: CSAKLPGQGPYEQYF
V gene: TRBV28; CDR3 protein: CASSPLNYGYTF
V gene: TRBV29-1; CDR3 protein: CSVTDRGRTDTQYF
V gene: TRBV5-1; CDR3 protein: CASSFGQGDNSPLHF
V gene: TRBV7-9; CDR3 protein: CASSLTTGGAGANVLTF
V gene: TRBV19; CDR3 protein: CASSRSRLAGVNTQYF
V gene: TRBV6-5; CDR3 protein: CASSFIYRGDYPNTEAFF
V gene: TRBV5-1; CDR3 protein: CASKQGASGELFF